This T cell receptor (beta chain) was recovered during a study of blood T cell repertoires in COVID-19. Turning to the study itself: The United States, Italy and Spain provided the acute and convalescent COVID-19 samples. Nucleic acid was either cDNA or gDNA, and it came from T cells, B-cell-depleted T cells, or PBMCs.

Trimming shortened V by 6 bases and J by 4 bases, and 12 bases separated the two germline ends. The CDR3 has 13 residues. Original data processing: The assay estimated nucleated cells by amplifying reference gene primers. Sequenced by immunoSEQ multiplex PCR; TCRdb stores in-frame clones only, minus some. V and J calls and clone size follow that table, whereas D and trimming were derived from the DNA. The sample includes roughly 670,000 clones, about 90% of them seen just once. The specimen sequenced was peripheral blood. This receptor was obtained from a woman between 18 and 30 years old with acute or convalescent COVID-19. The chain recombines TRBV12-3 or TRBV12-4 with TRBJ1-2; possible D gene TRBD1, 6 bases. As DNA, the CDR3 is TGTGCCAGCAGAATTAGCAGGGGCTATGGCTACACCTTC. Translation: CASRISRGYGYTF.